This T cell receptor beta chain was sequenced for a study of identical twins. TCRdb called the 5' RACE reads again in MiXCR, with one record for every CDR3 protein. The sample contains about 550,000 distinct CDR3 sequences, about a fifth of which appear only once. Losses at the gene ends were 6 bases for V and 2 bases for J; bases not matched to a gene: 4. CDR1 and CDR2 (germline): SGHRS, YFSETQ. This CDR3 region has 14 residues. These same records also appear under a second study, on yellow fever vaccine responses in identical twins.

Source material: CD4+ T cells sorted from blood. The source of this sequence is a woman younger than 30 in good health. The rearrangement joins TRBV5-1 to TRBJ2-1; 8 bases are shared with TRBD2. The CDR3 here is CASMAGGPYNEQFF. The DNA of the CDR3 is TGCGCCAGCATGGCGGGAGGACCCTACAATGAGCAGTTCTTC. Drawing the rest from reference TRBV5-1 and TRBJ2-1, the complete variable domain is KAGVTQTPRYLIKTRGQQVTLSCSPISGHRSVSWYQQTPGQGLQFLFEYFSETQRNKGNFPGRFSGRQFSNSRSEMNVSTLELGDSALYLCASMAGGPYNEQFFGPGTRLTVL.